This is a list of T cell receptor beta chains from one sample in a study of long-term antiretroviral therapy in people with HIV. Sequencing was performed with immunoSEQ multiplex PCR; in TCRdb, only in-frame clones are kept and a portion is missing. Here the sample spans around 21,000 clones, roughly 80% being singletons. Sequenced here: unsorted PBMCs, sampled 0.2 years after starting antiretroviral therapy. These receptors came from a young woman with HIV. Each CDR3 is given with its conserved first and last residue. The D gene is left open where the match is weak. Some rows have no size entry. The others give once, few or many, or a class for an expanded clone.

D,size,J,V,CDR3,DNA
.,.,TRBJ2-6,TRBV9,CASSVEVSGANVLTF,TGTGCCAGCAGCGTAGAAGTCTCTGGGGCCAACGTCCTGACTTTC
.,once,TRBJ1-1,TRBV2,CASSEQFLKQGHTEAFF,TGTGCCAGCAGTGAACAATTCTTAAAGCAGGGTCACACTGAAGCTTTCTTT
.,medium-sized,TRBJ2-3,TRBV7-6,CASSRSTDTQYF,TGTGCCAGCAGCCGTAGCACAGATACGCAGTATTTT
TRBD1,.,TRBJ2-4,TRBV5-3,CARSDGLFRGFRDIQYF,TGTGCCAGAAGCGACGGGCTTTTCAGGGGGTTTAGAGACATTCAGTACTTC
TRBD1,.,TRBJ1-2,TRBV15,CATSKDGQGARHGYTF,TGTGCCACCAGCAAAGACGGACAGGGGGCTCGTCATGGCTACACCTTC
.,.,TRBJ1-5,TRBV15,CATSRDLLALLNQPQHF,TGTGCCACCAGCAGAGATTTGCTGGCACTCCTTAATCAGCCCCAGCATTTT
.,.,TRBJ2-7,TRBV10-3,CAISESMPKSYEQYF,TGTGCCATCAGTGAGTCGATGCCAAAATCCTACGAGCAGTACTTC
TRBD1,.,TRBJ2-2,TRBV28,CASSAIGGQVKFTGELFF,TGTGCCAGCAGCGCCATCGGCGGACAGGTGAAGTTCACCGGGGAGCTGTTTTTT
.,.,TRBJ2-2,TRBV7-7,CASSLGIGSTGELFF,TGTGCCAGCAGCTTAGGAATAGGGAGTACCGGGGAGCTGTTTTTT
.,.,TRBJ2-3,TRBV9,CASSTSIGGGISSTDTQYF,TGTGCCAGCAGCACCTCAATTGGAGGGGGAATATCAAGCACAGATACGCAGTATTTT
.,.,TRBJ1-5,TRBV6-5,CASRLTGHNNQPQHF,TGTGCCAGCAGGTTAACGGGACACAACAATCAGCCCCAGCATTTT
.,few,TRBJ1-1,TRBV18,CATQGNTEAFF,TGTGCCACCCAGGGGAACACTGAAGCTTTCTTT
.,.,TRBJ2-6,TRBV14,CASSSQGGGANVLTF,TGTGCCAGCAGCTCTCAGGGGGGTGGGGCCAACGTCCTGACTTTC
.,.,TRBJ1-2,TRBV5-6,CASSLGRVNYGYTF,TGTGCCAGCAGCTTGGGCAGGGTTAACTATGGCTACACCTTC
.,.,TRBJ2-7,TRBV15,CATSRDEQSYEQYF,TGTGCCACCAGCAGAGATGAACAGTCCTACGAGCAGTACTTC
.,.,TRBJ1-2,TRBV7-8,CASSLRESDGYTF,TGTGCCAGCAGCCTTCGGGAGTCTGATGGCTACACCTTC
.,.,TRBJ2-7,TRBV6-5,CASRGHGYEQYF,TGTGCCAGCAGGGGACACGGATACGAGCAGTACTTC
TRBD1,.,TRBJ1-2,TRBV14,CASSLFTGDDGYTF,TGTGCCAGCAGCCTATTCACAGGGGATGATGGCTACACCTTC
.,.,TRBJ2-3,TRBV29-1,CSVEAGAYTDTQYF,TGCAGCGTTGAAGCGGGGGCCTACACAGATACGCAGTATTTT
.,.,TRBJ1-1,TRBV5-6,CASSLDLATARSRAFF,TGTGCCAGCAGCTTGGATTTGGCCACCGCTCGGAGCAGGGCTTTCTTT
.,.,TRBJ2-1,TRBV9,CASSVGWGYNEQFF,TGTGCCAGCAGCGTAGGTTGGGGCTACAATGAGCAGTTCTTC
.,.,TRBJ2-5,TRBV7-2,CASSPSETQYF,TGTGCCAGCTCCCCATCGGAGACCCAGTACTTC
TRBD1,.,TRBJ1-1,TRBV27,CASSFGTGRTEAFF,TGTGCCAGCAGTTTCGGGACAGGGCGTACTGAAGCTTTCTTT
.,.,TRBJ1-2,TRBV7-2,CASSLRGRGGYGYTF,TGTGCCAGCAGCTTAAGGGGCAGGGGAGGGTATGGCTACACCTTC
.,.,TRBJ2-1,TRBV5-1,CASRRTSPSSYNEQFF,TGCGCCAGCAGGCGTACTAGCCCTAGCTCCTACAATGAGCAGTTCTTC
.,.,TRBJ2-2,TRBV7-6,CASSLYTSGGAGELFF,TGTGCCAGCAGCTTATATACATCCGGGGGAGCCGGGGAGCTGTTTTTT
.,few,TRBJ1-5,TRBV10-3,CAISDPNQPQHF,TGTGCCATCAGTGATCCGAATCAGCCCCAGCATTTT
.,few,TRBJ1-2,TRBV29-1,CSVEFGGVYGYTF,TGCAGCGTTGAATTCGGGGGCGTCTATGGCTACACCTTC
.,.,TRBJ2-7,TRBV30,CAWSVQGIREQYF,TGTGCCTGGAGTGTACAGGGAATTCGTGAGCAGTACTTC
.,medium-sized,TRBJ1-1,TRBV19,CASFSQWVTEAFF,TGTGCCAGTTTTTCCCAGTGGGTCACTGAAGCTTTCTTT
TRBD1,.,TRBJ1-2,TRBV29-1,CSVEATWLGQGAYGYTF,TGCAGCGTTGAGGCCACATGGTTAGGACAGGGGGCGTATGGCTACACCTTC
.,.,TRBJ1-2,TRBV19,CASSPPQQGPTRFF,TGTGCCAGTAGTCCACCCCAGCAGGGCCCGACCCGATTCTTC
.,.,TRBJ1-1,TRBV6-6,CASRLVGTEAFF,TGTGCCAGCCGATTGGTGGGGACTGAAGCTTTCTTT
.,.,TRBJ1-2,TRBV30,CAWARDTSYGYTF,TGTGCCTGGGCGAGGGACACCAGCTATGGCTACACCTTC
TRBD2,.,TRBJ2-3,TRBV30,CAWSDPRRGTTDTQYF,TGTGCCTGGAGTGACCCGAGGCGGGGGACCACAGATACGCAGTATTTT
.,.,TRBJ2-5,TRBV6-1,CAWGLGKETQYF,TGTGCCTGGGGTTTGGGGAAAGAGACCCAGTACTTC
.,.,TRBJ1-4,TRBV6-6,CASREQGINEKLFF,TGTGCCAGCAGGGAACAGGGCATTAATGAAAAACTGTTTTTT
TRBD1,.,TRBJ1-1,TRBV18,CASSPGQEVNTEAFF,TGTGCCAGCTCACCAGGACAGGAGGTGAACACTGAAGCTTTCTTT
.,once,TRBJ1-6,TRBV5-3,CARSLLWGFGPYPPLHF,TGTGCCAGAAGCTTGTTGTGGGGATTTGGCCCCTATCCACCCCTCCACTTT
.,.,TRBJ2-1,TRBV5-1,CASSAGDSLYNEQFF,TGCGCCAGCAGCGCAGGGGACTCCCTCTACAATGAGCAGTTCTTC
.,once,TRBJ1-2,TRBV19,CASSIASAGYTF,TGTGCCAGTAGTATAGCCAGTGCTGGCTACACCTTC
.,once,TRBJ1-3,TRBV29-1,CSVEEGNTIYF,TGCAGCGTTGAAGAGGGAAACACCATATATTTT
TRBD1,.,TRBJ1-2,TRBV6-6,CASRRTGGFDYGYTF,TGTGCCAGCAGGAGAACAGGGGGCTTCGACTATGGCTACACCTTC
.,.,TRBJ1-2,TRBV6-1,CASSGANYGYTF,TGTGCCAGCAGTGGGGCGAACTATGGCTACACCTTC
TRBD1,.,TRBJ1-2,TRBV6-1,CASRVPGQEFGYTF,TGTGCCAGCAGAGTTCCGGGACAGGAGTTCGGCTACACCTTC
.,.,TRBJ2-7,TRBV7-3,CASSLGGGGSYEQYF,TGTGCCAGCAGCTTAGGAGGGGGTGGGTCCTACGAGCAGTACTTC
.,.,TRBJ2-1,TRBV11-2,CASSLDSGLLNEQFF,TGTGCCAGCAGCTTAGATTCCGGACTGCTGAATGAGCAGTTCTTC
.,.,TRBJ1-2,TRBV11-2,CASSAFDYGYTF,TGTGCCAGCAGCGCCTTCGACTATGGCTACACCTTC
TRBD1,.,TRBJ1-2,TRBV2,CASSGFLGTGAGYTF,TGTGCCAGCAGTGGTTTCCTCGGGACAGGGGCGGGCTACACCTTC
.,.,TRBJ1-2,TRBV2,CASSVRDYGYTF,TGTGCCAGCAGTGTCCGGGACTATGGCTACACCTTC
TRBD2,once,TRBJ2-2,TRBV9,CASSVGGTSSGELFF,TGTGCCAGCAGCGTAGGTGGGACTAGCTCAGGGGAGCTGTTTTTT
.,.,TRBJ2-7,TRBV12-5,CASGLFTGIYEQYF,TGTGCTAGTGGTTTGTTCACAGGGATATACGAGCAGTACTTC
.,.,TRBJ1-2,TRBV5-6,CASSLGSYGYTF,TGTGCCAGCAGCTTGGGCAGCTATGGCTACACCTTC
.,.,TRBJ2-3,TRBV27,CASSPTVLGYTDTQYF,TGTGCCAGCAGTCCCACGGTCTTGGGGTACACAGATACGCAGTATTTT